A selection of T cell receptor beta chains follows, all from one sample in a study of STAT5B mutations in CD4+ large granular lymphocyte leukemia. Method: immunoSEQ multiplex PCR; TCRdb's copy keeps in-frame clones and lacks some. The sample lists over 35,000 clones, approximately 85% occurring once. The material sequenced was CD4+ T cells from blood buffy coats. Receptors were obtained from a human donor in good health. The CDR3 runs from the conserved cysteine through the conserved F or W. D genes are given only for firm matches. The size of a clone is reported for some rows only, either as once, few or many, or as a class for expanded clones.

CDR3 length | D gene | clone size | J gene | V gene | CDR3 protein | CDR3 DNA
11 | NA | NA | TRBJ1-1 | TRBV30 | CAWREFTEAFF | TGTGCCTGGAGGGAGTTCACTGAAGCTTTCTTT
10 | NA | NA | TRBJ1-1 | TRBV30 | CACLNTEAFF | TGTGCCTGTCTAAACACTGAAGCTTTCTTT
13 | NA | NA | TRBJ1-1 | TRBV5-1 | CASSSRVDTEAFF | TGCGCCAGCAGCTCAAGGGTCGACACTGAAGCTTTCTTT
14 | NA | NA | TRBJ2-7 | TRBV5-6 | CASSLDWGSYEQYF | TGTGCCAGCAGTCTTGACTGGGGCTCCTACGAGCAGTACTTC
14 | TRBD2 | NA | TRBJ2-7 | TRBV18 | CASSPPSGSYEQYF | TGTGCCAGCTCACCTCCTAGCGGATCCTACGAGCAGTACTTC
14 | TRBD2 | once | TRBJ2-1 | TRBV29-1 | CSVHPGLEFNEQFF | TGCAGCGTTCATCCGGGACTAGAATTCAATGAGCAGTTCTTC
16 | TRBD1 | NA | TRBJ1-5 | TRBV19 | CASSLLGQGAAQPQHF | TGTGCCAGTAGTCTCCTGGGACAGGGGGCGGCTCAGCCCCAGCATTTT
15 | TRBD1 | NA | TRBJ1-2 | TRBV27 | CASSLTGDPNYGYTF | TGTGCCAGCAGCCTGACAGGGGACCCTAACTATGGCTACACCTTC
18 | TRBD2 | NA | TRBJ2-3 | TRBV5-1 | CASSRGLAGPNRTDTQYF | TGCGCCAGCAGCCGAGGACTAGCGGGGCCCAATCGCACAGATACGCAGTATTTT
17 | NA | NA | TRBJ2-6 | TRBV15 | CATSIGQAGSGANVLTF | TGTGCCACCAGCATTGGGCAGGCAGGCTCTGGGGCCAACGTCCTGACTTTC
13 | TRBD1 | few | TRBJ1-2 | TRBV11-2 | CASSAQDRVGYTF | TGTGCCAGCAGCGCCCAAGACAGGGTGGGCTACACCTTC
11 | NA | once | TRBJ2-7 | TRBV20-1 | CSASGLDEQYF | TGCAGTGCTTCCGGGTTGGACGAGCAGTACTTC
15 | NA | NA | TRBJ1-1 | TRBV7-3 | CASSLGGAVNTEAFF | TGTGCCAGCAGCTTAGGAGGGGCGGTGAACACTGAAGCTTTCTTT
15 | TRBD1 | NA | TRBJ2-3 | TRBV6-1 | CASRSGTGFTDTQYF | TGTGCCAGCAGGTCCGGGACAGGTTTCACAGATACGCAGTATTTT
13 | TRBD1 | NA | TRBJ1-2 | TRBV18 | CASSPGQNYGYTF | TGTGCCAGCTCCCCGGGACAGAACTATGGCTACACCTTC
16 | NA | NA | TRBJ1-5 | TRBV19 | CASSIDLDSPNQPQHF | TGTGCCAGTAGTATTGATCTGGACAGCCCCAATCAGCCCCAGCATTTT
16 | NA | NA | TRBJ1-1 | TRBV6-6 | CASSYSGVPGRPEAFF | TGTGCCAGCAGTTACTCGGGGGTCCCGGGACGCCCTGAAGCTTTCTTT
12 | NA | NA | TRBJ1-2 | TRBV27 | CASRGGVYGYTF | TGTGCCAGCCGGGGGGGGGTCTATGGCTACACCTTC
13 | NA | NA | TRBJ2-1 | TRBV5-6 | CASSHQGRGEQFF | TGTGCCAGCAGCCACCAGGGGCGCGGTGAGCAGTTCTTC
13 | NA | NA | TRBJ2-5 | TRBV30 | CAWSGSGKGTQYF | TGTGCCTGGAGTGGGTCAGGGAAAGGGACCCAGTACTTC
14 | NA | once | TRBJ2-3 | TRBV5-1 | CASSPRPGPDTQYF | TGCGCCAGCAGCCCCCGGCCAGGCCCAGATACGCAGTATTTT
17 | TRBD1 | NA | TRBJ1-5 | TRBV5-1 | CASSPGQGAFQNQPQHF | TGCGCCAGCAGCCCCGGACAGGGGGCTTTTCAGAATCAGCCCCAGCATTTT
15 | NA | NA | TRBJ2-1 | TRBV5-1 | CASSPGHGLYNEQFF | TGCGCCAGCAGCCCCGGACATGGTCTCTACAATGAGCAGTTCTTC
15 | TRBD1 | NA | TRBJ2-7 | TRBV18 | CASSLKGTGGYEQYF | TGTGCCAGCTCACTAAAAGGGACAGGGGGCTACGAGCAGTACTTC
13 | NA | NA | TRBJ2-7 | TRBV5-4 | CASSSPGAYEQYF | TGTGCCAGCAGCTCCCCGGGAGCCTACGAGCAGTACTTC
12 | NA | NA | TRBJ2-3 | TRBV18 | CASSPPTDTQYF | TGTGCCAGCTCACCACCCACAGATACGCAGTATTTT
14 | NA | NA | TRBJ1-3 | TRBV5-4 | CASSPDRSGNTIYF | TGTGCCAGCAGCCCGGACAGATCGGGAAACACCATATATTTT
13 | NA | NA | TRBJ2-5 | TRBV6-1 | CASSGVLQETQYF | TGTGCCAGTTCAGGGGTTCTCCAAGAGACCCAGTACTTC
14 | NA | NA | TRBJ1-2 | TRBV7-2 | CASSFRTDNYGYTF | TGTGCCAGCAGCTTCCGGACTGATAACTATGGCTACACCTTC
15 | NA | NA | TRBJ2-1 | TRBV5-8 | CASSLVIADYNEQFF | TGTGCCAGCAGCTTGGTAATAGCGGATTACAATGAGCAGTTCTTC
12 | NA | NA | TRBJ1-1 | TRBV9 | CASSVGYTEAFF | TGTGCCAGCAGCGTTGGTTACACTGAAGCTTTCTTT
13 | NA | NA | TRBJ2-7 | TRBV11-2 | CASSLEGGSEQYF | TGTGCCAGCAGCTTAGAAGGAGGGAGCGAGCAGTACTTC
15 | TRBD1 | NA | TRBJ1-1 | TRBV28 | CASSLPGTGGTEAFF | TGTGCCAGCAGTTTACCGGGGACAGGGGGAACTGAAGCTTTCTTT
16 | TRBD1 | few | TRBJ1-1 | TRBV5-1 | CASRKDRGGMNTEAFF | TGCGCCAGCAGGAAGGACAGGGGCGGAATGAACACTGAAGCTTTCTTT
14 | TRBD1 | NA | TRBJ1-4 | TRBV5-1 | CASSIDRVDEKLFF | TGCGCCAGCAGCATCGACAGGGTCGACGAAAAACTGTTTTTT
13 | NA | NA | TRBJ2-3 | TRBV18 | CASSPDTLRTQYF | TGTGCCAGCTCACCCGACACCTTGAGGACGCAGTATTTT
16 | TRBD2 | once | TRBJ2-5 | TRBV11-3 | CASSLAGTSLPETQYF | TGTGCCAGCAGCTTAGCGGGGACTAGCCTCCCGGAGACCCAGTACTTC
15 | TRBD2 | once | TRBJ2-7 | TRBV5-4 | CASSLGTSGTYEQYF | TGTGCCAGCAGCTTAGGGACTAGCGGAACCTACGAGCAGTACTTC